Listed below are T cell receptor beta chains from one sample, sequenced in a study of blood T cell repertoires in COVID-19. Clones were sequenced by immunoSEQ multiplex PCR, and TCRdb holds only the in-frame ones, with some missing. The repertoire holds tens of thousands of clones, with 70% to 90% as singletons. The material sequenced was peripheral blood. The origin of the receptors is a woman between 65 and 79 years old with acute or convalescent COVID-19. CDR3s include the opening cysteine and the closing phenylalanine or tryptophan.

cdr3_aa: CASSPVGEGQGHNEQFF
j_call: TRBJ2-1
v_call: TRBV4-2

cdr3_aa: CASSSFDRAKFEAFF
j_call: TRBJ1-1
v_call: TRBV7-2

cdr3_aa: CASSSGTSGRTDTQYF
j_call: TRBJ2-3
v_call: TRBV5-6

cdr3_aa: CASSSWGLYNEQFF
j_call: TRBJ2-1
v_call: TRBV11-2

cdr3_aa: CASRNRGRGYSNQPQHF
j_call: TRBJ1-5
v_call: TRBV19

cdr3_aa: CASSQGSGRGGGELFF
j_call: TRBJ2-2
v_call: TRBV4-3

cdr3_aa: CASRNGLAGPDTQYF
j_call: TRBJ2-3
v_call: TRBV5-1

cdr3_aa: CASSFGGGNSPLHF
j_call: TRBJ1-6
v_call: TRBV27

cdr3_aa: CASSFGGSGNTGELFF
j_call: TRBJ2-2
v_call: TRBV5-4

cdr3_aa: CASSLAVTGNYGYTF
j_call: TRBJ1-2
v_call: TRBV5-1